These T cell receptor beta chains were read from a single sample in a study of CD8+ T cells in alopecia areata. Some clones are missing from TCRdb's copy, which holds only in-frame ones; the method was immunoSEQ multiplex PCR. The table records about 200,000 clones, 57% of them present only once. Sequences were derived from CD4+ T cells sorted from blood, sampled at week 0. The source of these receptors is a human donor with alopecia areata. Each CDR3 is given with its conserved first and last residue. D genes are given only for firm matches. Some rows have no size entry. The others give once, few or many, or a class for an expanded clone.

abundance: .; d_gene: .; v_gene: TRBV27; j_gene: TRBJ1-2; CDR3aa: CASSPSRGNNYGYTF; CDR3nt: TGTGCCAGCAGTCCGAGCCGGGGAAATAACTATGGCTACACCTTC
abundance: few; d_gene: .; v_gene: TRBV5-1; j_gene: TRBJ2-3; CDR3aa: CASSVAGQVSTDTQYF; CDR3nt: TGCGCCAGCAGCGTGGCAGGGCAGGTTTCTACAGATACGCAGTATTTT
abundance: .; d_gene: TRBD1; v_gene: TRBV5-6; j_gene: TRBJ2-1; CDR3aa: CASSFAGTGAEQFF; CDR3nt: TGTGCCAGCAGCTTCGCCGGGACAGGGGCTGAGCAGTTCTTC
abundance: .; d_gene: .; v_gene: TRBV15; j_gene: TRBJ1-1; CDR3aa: CATQVGRNTEAFF; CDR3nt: TGTGCCACCCAGGTTGGGAGAAACACTGAAGCTTTCTTT
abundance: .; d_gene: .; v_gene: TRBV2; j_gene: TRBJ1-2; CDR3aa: CASRIVAYGYTF; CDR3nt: TGTGCCAGCAGGATCGTCGCCTATGGCTACACCTTC
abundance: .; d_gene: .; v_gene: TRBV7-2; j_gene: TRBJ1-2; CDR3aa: CASSPEVGIGYTF; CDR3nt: TGTGCCAGCAGCCCAGAGGTCGGGATTGGCTACACCTTC
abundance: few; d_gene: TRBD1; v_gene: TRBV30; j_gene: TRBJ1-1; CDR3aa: CAWSLQGGTEAFF; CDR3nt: TGTGCCTGGAGTCTACAGGGGGGCACTGAAGCTTTCTTT
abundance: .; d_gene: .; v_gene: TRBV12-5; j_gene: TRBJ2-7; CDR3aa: CASGSWGSYEQYF; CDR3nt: TGTGCTAGTGGATCGTGGGGCTCCTACGAGCAGTACTTC
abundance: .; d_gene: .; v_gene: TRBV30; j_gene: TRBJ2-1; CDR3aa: CAWSASGGLKFF; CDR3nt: TGTGCCTGGAGTGCTTCCGGGGGCTTGAAGTTCTTC
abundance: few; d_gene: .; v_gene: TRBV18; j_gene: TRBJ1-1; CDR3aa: CASSTGSNTEAFF; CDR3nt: TGTGCCAGCTCGACGGGGTCGAACACTGAAGCTTTCTTT
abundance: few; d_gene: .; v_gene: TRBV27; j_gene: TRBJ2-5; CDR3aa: CASSLGDWGTQYF; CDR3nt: TGTGCCAGCAGTTTAGGGGATTGGGGGACCCAGTACTTC
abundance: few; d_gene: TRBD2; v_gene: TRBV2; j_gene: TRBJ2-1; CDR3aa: CASSGSGKTYNEQFF; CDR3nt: TGTGCCAGCAGTGGGAGCGGGAAAACATACAATGAGCAGTTCTTC
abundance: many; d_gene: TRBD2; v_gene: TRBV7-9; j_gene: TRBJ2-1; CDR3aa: CASSFVPGLGLSYNEQFF; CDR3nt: TGTGCCAGCAGCTTCGTCCCGGGACTAGGTCTGTCCTACAATGAGCAGTTCTTC
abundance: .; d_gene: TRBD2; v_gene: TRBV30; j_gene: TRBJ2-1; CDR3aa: CAWSVAGGPGSYNEQFF; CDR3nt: TGTGCCTGGAGTGTAGCGGGAGGGCCAGGCTCCTACAATGAGCAGTTCTTC
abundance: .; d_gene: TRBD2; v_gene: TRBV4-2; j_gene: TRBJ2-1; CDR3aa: CASSRGLAGDGNEQFF; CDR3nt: TGTGCCAGCAGCCGGGGACTAGCGGGAGATGGGAATGAGCAGTTCTTC
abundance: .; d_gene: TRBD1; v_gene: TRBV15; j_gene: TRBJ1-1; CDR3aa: CATSRDQGETEAFF; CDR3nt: TGTGCCACCAGCAGAGATCAGGGGGAGACTGAAGCTTTCTTT
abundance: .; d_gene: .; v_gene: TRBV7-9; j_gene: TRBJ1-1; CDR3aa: CASSSWEAGLTFF; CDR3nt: TGTGCCAGCAGCTCTTGGGAGGCCGGGTTGACTTTCTTT
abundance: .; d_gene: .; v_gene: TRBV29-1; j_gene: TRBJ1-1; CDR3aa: CSVRNTAPFTEAFF; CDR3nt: TGCAGCGTGAGAAATACCGCACCTTTCACTGAAGCTTTCTTT
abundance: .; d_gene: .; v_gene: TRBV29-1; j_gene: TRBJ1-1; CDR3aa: CSVAFEEAFF; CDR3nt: TGCAGCGTTGCTTTCGAAGAAGCTTTCTTT
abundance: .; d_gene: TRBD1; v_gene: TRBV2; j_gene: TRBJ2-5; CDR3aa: CASSEDRGFMTQYF; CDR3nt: TGTGCCAGCAGTGAGGACAGGGGGTTCATGACCCAGTACTTC
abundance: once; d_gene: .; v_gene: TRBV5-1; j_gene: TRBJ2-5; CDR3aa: CASSLLQGNGVGAQYF; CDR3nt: TGCGCCAGCAGCTTGTTACAGGGAAACGGGGTAGGAGCCCAGTACTTC
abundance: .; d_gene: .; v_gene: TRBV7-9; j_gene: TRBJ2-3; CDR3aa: CASSLVGDTQYF; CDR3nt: TGTGCCAGCAGCCTCGTAGGAGATACGCAGTATTTT
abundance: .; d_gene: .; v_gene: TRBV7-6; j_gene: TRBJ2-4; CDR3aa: CASSPRAQGGNIQYF; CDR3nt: TGTGCCAGCAGCCCAAGGGCACAGGGGGGGAACATTCAGTACTTC
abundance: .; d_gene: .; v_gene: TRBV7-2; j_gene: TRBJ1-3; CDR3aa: CASSFLDTIYF; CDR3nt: TGTGCCAGCAGCTTCTTGGACACCATATATTTT
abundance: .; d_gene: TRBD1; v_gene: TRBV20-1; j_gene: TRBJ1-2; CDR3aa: CSAGTGYGYTF; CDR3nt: TGCAGTGCAGGGACAGGGTATGGCTACACCTTC
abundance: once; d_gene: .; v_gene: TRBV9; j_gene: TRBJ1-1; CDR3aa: CASSVIPGRAFF; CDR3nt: TGTGCCAGCAGCGTAATACCAGGGCGAGCTTTCTTT
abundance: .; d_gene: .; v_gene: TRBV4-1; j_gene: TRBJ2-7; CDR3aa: CASSPPPTGEQYF; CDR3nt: TGCGCCAGCAGCCCTCCGCCGACCGGGGAGCAGTACTTC
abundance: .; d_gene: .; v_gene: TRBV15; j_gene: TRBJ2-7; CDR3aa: CATSNGGYEQYF; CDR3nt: TGTGCCACCAGCAACGGGGGCTACGAGCAGTACTTC
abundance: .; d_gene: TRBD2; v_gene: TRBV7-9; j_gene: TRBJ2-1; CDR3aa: CASTRTSGQYNEQFF; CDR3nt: TGTGCCAGCACCAGGACTAGCGGGCAATACAATGAGCAGTTCTTC
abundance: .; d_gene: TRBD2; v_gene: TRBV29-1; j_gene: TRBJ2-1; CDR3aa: CSVGGRASVEQFF; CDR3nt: TGCAGCGTAGGCGGGAGGGCCAGTGTTGAGCAGTTCTTC
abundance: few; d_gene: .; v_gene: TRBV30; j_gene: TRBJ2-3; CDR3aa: CAWSVRRESTQYF; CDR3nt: TGTGCCTGGAGTGTACGTAGGGAATCAACGCAGTATTTT
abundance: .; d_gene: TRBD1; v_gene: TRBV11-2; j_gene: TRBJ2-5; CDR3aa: CASSLAGQAKQETQYF; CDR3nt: TGTGCCAGCAGCTTAGCAGGACAGGCAAAACAAGAGACCCAGTACTTC
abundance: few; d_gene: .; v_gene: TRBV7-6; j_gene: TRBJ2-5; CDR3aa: CASSLVQEGETQYF; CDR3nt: TGTGCCAGCAGCTTAGTTCAGGAGGGGGAGACCCAGTACTTC
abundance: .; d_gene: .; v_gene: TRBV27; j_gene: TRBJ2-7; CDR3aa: CASSLSGTNYEQYF; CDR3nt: TGTGCCAGCAGTTTATCTGGCACAAATTACGAGCAGTACTTC
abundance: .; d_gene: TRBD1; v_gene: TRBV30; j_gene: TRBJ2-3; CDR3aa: CAWEGTGSADTQYF; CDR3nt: TGTGCCTGGGAAGGGACAGGGTCTGCAGATACGCAGTATTTT
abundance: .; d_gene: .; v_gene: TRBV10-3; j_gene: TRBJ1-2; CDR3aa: CAISEGPYGYTF; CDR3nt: TGTGCCATCAGTGAAGGGCCTTATGGCTACACCTTC
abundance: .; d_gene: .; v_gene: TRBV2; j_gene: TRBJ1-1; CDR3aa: CASMKIGGSTEAFF; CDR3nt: TGTGCCAGCATGAAAATCGGAGGGAGCACTGAAGCTTTCTTT
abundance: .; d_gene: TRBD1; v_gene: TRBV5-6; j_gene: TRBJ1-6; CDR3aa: CASSRGRGDSALHF; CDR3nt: TGTGCCAGCAGCCGGGGCAGGGGGGATTCGGCCCTCCACTTT
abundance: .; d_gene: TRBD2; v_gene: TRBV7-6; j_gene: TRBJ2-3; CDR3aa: CASSKGASGRTDTQYF; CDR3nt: TGTGCCAGCAGCAAAGGGGCTAGCGGGAGAACAGATACGCAGTATTTT
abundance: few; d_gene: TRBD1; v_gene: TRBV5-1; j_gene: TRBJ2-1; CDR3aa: CASRILGQGGDEQFF; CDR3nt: TGCGCCAGCAGAATTCTGGGACAGGGGGGAGATGAGCAGTTCTTC
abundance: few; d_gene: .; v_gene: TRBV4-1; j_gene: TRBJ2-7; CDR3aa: CASSQSTGVTYEQYF; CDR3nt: TGCGCCAGCAGCCAGTCAACGGGAGTTACCTACGAGCAGTACTTC
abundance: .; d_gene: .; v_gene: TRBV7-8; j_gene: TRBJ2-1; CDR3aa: CASSLAPRSRNEQFF; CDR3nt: TGTGCCAGCAGCTTGGCTCCGCGTTCTAGAAATGAGCAGTTCTTC
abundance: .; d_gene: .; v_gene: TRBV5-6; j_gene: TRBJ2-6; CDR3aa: CASSLSFSTGANVLTF; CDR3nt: TGTGCCAGCAGCTTGTCGTTCAGTACCGGGGCCAACGTCCTGACTTTC
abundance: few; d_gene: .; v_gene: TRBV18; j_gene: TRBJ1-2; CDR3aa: CASSPDGPGYTF; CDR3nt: TGTGCCAGCTCACCAGACGGTCCGGGCTACACCTTC
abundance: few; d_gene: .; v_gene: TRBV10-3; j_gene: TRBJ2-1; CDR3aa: CAISESTGTYNEQFF; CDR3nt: TGTGCCATCAGTGAGTCCACAGGAACCTACAATGAGCAGTTCTTC
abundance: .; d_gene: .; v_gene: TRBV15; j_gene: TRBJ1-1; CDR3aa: CATSREAAWGEAFF; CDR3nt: TGTGCCACCAGCAGAGAGGCTGCTTGGGGTGAAGCTTTCTTT
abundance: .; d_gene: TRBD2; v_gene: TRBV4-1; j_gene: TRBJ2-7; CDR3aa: CASSQIGLAGVRSYEQYF; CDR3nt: TGCGCCAGCAGCCAAATCGGTCTAGCGGGGGTCCGCTCCTACGAGCAGTACTTC
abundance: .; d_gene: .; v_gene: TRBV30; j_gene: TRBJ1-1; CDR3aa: CAWSRYSTEAFF; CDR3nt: TGTGCCTGGAGTAGGTACAGCACTGAAGCTTTCTTT